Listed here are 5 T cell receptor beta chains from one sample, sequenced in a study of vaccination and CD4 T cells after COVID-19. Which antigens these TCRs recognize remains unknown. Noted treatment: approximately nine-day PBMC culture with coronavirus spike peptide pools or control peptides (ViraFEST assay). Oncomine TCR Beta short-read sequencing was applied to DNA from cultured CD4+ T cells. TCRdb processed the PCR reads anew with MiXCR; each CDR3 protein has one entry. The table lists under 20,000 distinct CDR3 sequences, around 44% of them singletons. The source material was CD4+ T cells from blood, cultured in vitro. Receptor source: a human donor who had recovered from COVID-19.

The CDR3 DNA follows: TGCAGTGCTAGAGGGACGGGCAGGGCTTTTGGTGGCTACACCTTC. It is translated as CSARGTGRAFGGYTF. The chain is built from TRBV20-1 and TRBJ1-2; D might be TRBD1 (5 bases). Trimming cost V 1 base and J 7 bases, with 19 bases left between them. The CDR3 is 15 residues long. CDR1 is DFQATT, CDR2 SNEGSKA, per germline (reference sequence).

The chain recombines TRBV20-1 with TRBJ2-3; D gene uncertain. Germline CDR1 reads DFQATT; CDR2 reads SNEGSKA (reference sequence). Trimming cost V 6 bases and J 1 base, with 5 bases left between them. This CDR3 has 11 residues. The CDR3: CSARGTDTQYF. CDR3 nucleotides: TGCAGTGCCCGGGGCACAGATACGCAGTATTTT.

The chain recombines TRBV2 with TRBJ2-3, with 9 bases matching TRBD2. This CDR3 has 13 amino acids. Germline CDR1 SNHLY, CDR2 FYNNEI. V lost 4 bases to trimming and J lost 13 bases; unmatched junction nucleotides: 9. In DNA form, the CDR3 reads TGTGCCAGCAGTGGATATGGCGGGAGGGCCGAGTATTTT. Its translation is CASSGYGGRAEYF.

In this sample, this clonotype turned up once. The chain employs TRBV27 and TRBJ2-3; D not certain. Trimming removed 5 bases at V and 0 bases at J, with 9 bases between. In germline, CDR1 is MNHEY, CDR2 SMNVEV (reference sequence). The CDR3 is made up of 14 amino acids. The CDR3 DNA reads TGTGCCAGCAGTATAACCTCTAGCACAGATACGCAGTATTTT. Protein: CASSITSSTDTQYF.

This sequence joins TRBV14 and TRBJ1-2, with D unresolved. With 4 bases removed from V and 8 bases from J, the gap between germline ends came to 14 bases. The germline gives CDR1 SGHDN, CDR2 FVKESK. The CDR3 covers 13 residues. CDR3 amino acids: CASSPWVLEGYTF. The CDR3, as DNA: TGTGCCAGCAGCCCTTGGGTTCTGGAGGGCTACACCTTC. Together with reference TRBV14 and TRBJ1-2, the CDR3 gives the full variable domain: EAGVTQFPSHSVIEKGQTVTLRCDPISGHDNLYWYRRVMGKEIKFLLHFVKESKQDESGMPNNRFLAERTGGTYSTLKVQPAELEDSGVYFCASSPWVLEGYTFGSGTRLTVV.